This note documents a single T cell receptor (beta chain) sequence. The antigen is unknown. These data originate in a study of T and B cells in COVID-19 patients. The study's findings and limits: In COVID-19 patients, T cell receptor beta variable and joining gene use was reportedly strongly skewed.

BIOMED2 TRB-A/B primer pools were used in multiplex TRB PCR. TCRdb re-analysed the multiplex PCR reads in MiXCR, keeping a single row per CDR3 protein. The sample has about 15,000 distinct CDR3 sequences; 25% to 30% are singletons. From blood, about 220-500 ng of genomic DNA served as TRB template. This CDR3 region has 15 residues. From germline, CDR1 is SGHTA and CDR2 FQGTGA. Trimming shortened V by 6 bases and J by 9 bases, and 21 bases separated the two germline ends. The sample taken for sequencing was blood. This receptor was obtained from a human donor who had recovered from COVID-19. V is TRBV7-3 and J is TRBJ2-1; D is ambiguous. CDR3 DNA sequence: TGTGCCAGCAGGCGTAGGACCCATTTAATGGGTGAGCAGTTCTTC. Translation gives CASRRRTHLMGEQFF. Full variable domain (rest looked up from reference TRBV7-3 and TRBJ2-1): GAGVSQTPSNKVTEKGKYVELRCDPISGHTALYWYRQSLGQGPEFLIYFQGTGAADDSGLPNDRFFAVRPEGSVSTLKIQRTERGDSAVYLCASRRRTHLMGEQFFGPGTRLTVL.